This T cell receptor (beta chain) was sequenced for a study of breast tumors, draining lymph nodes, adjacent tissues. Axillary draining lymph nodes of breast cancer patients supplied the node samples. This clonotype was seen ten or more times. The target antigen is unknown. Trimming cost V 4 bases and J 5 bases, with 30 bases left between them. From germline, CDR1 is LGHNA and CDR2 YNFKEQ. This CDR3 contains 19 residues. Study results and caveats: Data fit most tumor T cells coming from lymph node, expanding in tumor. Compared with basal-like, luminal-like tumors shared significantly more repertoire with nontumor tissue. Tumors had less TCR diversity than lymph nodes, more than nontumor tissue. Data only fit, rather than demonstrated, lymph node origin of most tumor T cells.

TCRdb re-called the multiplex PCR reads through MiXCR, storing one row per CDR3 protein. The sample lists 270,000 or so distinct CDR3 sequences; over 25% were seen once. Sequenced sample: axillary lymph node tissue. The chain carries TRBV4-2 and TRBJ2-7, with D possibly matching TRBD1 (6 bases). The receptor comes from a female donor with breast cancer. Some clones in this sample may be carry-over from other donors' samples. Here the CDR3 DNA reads TGTGCCAGCAGCCCGCAGGGGTCACAGGACGACGGTTTGGGGAACGAGCAGTACTTC. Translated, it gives CASSPQGSQDDGLGNEQYF.